The source of this T cell receptor beta chain is a study of T cell responses to AZD1222 COVID-19 vaccine. Trimming pared 0 bases from V and 9 bases from J, leaving 7 bases between. Germline V lookup: CDR1 SGDLS, CDR2 YYNGEE. The CDR3 is made up of 12 amino acids. Produced via immunoSEQ multiplex PCR; TCRdb's table is partial and in-frame only. The sample has over 85,000 clones; roughly 84% are singletons. This sequence joins TRBV9 and TRBJ1-3; no clear D. The sequencing used peripheral blood, collected on day 0 of AZD1222 vaccination. The sequence was obtained from an adult in good health. The CDR3 loop reads CASSVVGGTIYF. The CDR3 DNA is TGTGCCAGCAGCGTAGTGGGCGGCACCATATATTTT.